One sample yielded the 11 T cell receptor beta chains listed below, sequenced in a study of PD-1 blockade in mismatch repair-deficient tumors. Only in-frame clones appear in the TCRdb table, and some are missing; sequencing was by immunoSEQ multiplex PCR. The table includes tens of thousands of clones, roughly 80% detected once. This specimen consisted of PBMCs, obtained before pembrolizumab treatment. These receptors all come from an adult with mismatch repair-deficient cancer.

The chain has TRBV4-1 and TRBJ1-2; weak D call: TRBD1 (5 bases). The CDR3 runs to 14 residues. The V and J ends lost 4 bases and 3 bases respectively, with 12 bases between them. In germline, CDR1 is MGHRA, CDR2 YSYEKL. The CDR3, as DNA: TGCGCCAGCAGCCGGCCGGACACCCACTATGGCTACACCTTC. This sequence encodes CASSRPDTHYGYTF.

The sample holds a few counts of this clone. CDR3 DNA: TGTGCCAGCAGGCCGGGACAGACCTACGAGCAGTACTTC. Its protein product is CASRPGQTYEQYF. This sequence joins TRBV6-1 and TRBJ2-7; TRBD1 agrees at 7 bases. This CDR3 has 13 amino acids. Germline CDR1 reads MNHNS; CDR2 reads SASEGT. V trimming: 6 bases; J trimming: 2 bases; junction bases outside the gene matches: 4.

The gene calls are TRBV7-9 and TRBJ2-1; 11 bases align to TRBD2. Germline lookup yields CDR1 SEHNR and CDR2 FQNEAQ (reference sequence). V lost 0 bases to trimming and J lost 2 bases; unmatched junction nucleotides: 0. This CDR3 contains 16 residues. The CDR3 bases are TGTGCCAGCAGCTTAGCACTAGCGGGAGCCTACAATGAGCAGTTCTTC. It translates to CASSLALAGAYNEQFF.

The count of this clone is one. The rearrangement links TRBV5-6 to TRBJ2-1, with 10 bases identical to TRBD2. J lost 3 bases, V lost 4 bases, and 4 bases had no gene match. Germline V gene lookup returns CDR1 SGHDT and CDR2 YYEEEE. The CDR3 loop spans 15 amino acids. CDR3 sequence: CASSNGLAVYNEQFF. In nucleotides, the CDR3 is TGTGCCAGCAGCAATGGACTAGCGGTCTACAATGAGCAGTTCTTC.

The rearrangement joins TRBV9 to TRBJ2-3, with 8 bases lining up with TRBD2. Trimming at V came to 0 bases and at J to 3 bases, leaving 9 bases not matched to a gene. Germline CDR1 reads SGDLS; CDR2 reads YYNGEE. The CDR3 extends over 17 amino acids. The CDR3 here is CASSVAFGSGITDTQYF. Written as DNA, the CDR3 is TGTGCCAGCAGCGTAGCGTTTGGTAGCGGGATAACAGATACGCAGTATTTT.

The chain combines TRBV2 with TRBJ1-1, with 10 bases identical to TRBD1. This CDR3 is built from 14 residues. Germline assignment: CDR1 SNHLY and CDR2 FYNNEI. V gave up 6 bases and J gave up 2 bases; unmatched junction bases: 3. CDR3 sequence reads: CASRATGGNTEAFF. The CDR3 DNA sequence: TGTGCCAGCAGGGCGACAGGGGGCAACACTGAAGCTTTCTTT.

V gene TRBV2 combines with J gene TRBJ2-5, with 7 bases aligning to TRBD1. The CDR3 contains 12 residues. V shed 7 bases, J shed 5 bases, and the junction held 4 bases outside the gene matches. The germline CDR1 and CDR2 sequences are SNHLY and FYNNEI. The CDR3 sequence is CASKTGEETQYF. The CDR3 coding sequence is TGTGCCAGCAAAACAGGGGAGGAGACCCAGTACTTC.

This clone was counted only a few times. The rearrangement joins TRBV18 to TRBJ2-7, with 10 nucleotides matching TRBD2. Germline CDR1 is KGHSH and CDR2 is LQKENI. The CDR3 contains 15 residues. J gave up 6 bases and V 4 bases, and 9 bases lay outside the gene matches. The CDR3 nucleotides read TGTGCCAGCTCACGCGGTATAGCGGGAGGCATCGAGCAGTACTTC. This encodes CASSRGIAGGIEQYF.

This clone was seen a single time. The rearrangement joins TRBV7-3 to TRBJ2-1, with 16 bases lining up with TRBD2. V lost 3 bases, J lost 8 bases, and 4 bases stayed unmatched. This CDR3 has 16 residues. Germline CDR1 reads SGHTA; CDR2 reads FQGTGA. This CDR3 is CASSLGTSGRGDEQFF. CDR3 DNA sequence: TGTGCCAGCAGCTTGGGGACTAGCGGGAGGGGGGATGAGCAGTTCTTC. Supplemented by reference TRBV7-3 and TRBJ2-1, the full variable domain reads GAGVSQTPSNKVTEKGKYVELRCDPISGHTALYWYRQSLGQGPEFLIYFQGTGAADDSGLPNDRFFAVRPEGSVSTLKIQRTERGDSAVYLCASSLGTSGRGDEQFFGPGTRLTVL.

The J gene is TRBJ1-1, the V gene TRBV27; unclear D gene. V was clipped by 3 bases and J by 1 base, with 9 bases between them. This CDR3 comprises 14 residues. Germline V gene lookup returns CDR1 MNHEY and CDR2 SMNVEV (reference sequence). The CDR3 here is CASSLYTANTEAFF. CDR3 bases: TGTGCCAGCAGTTTGTATACAGCGAACACTGAAGCTTTCTTT.

The rearrangement links TRBV6-5 to TRBJ2-3; D may be TRBD2 (6 bases). Germline loops: CDR1 MNHEY, CDR2 SVGAGI. The CDR3 totals 15 residues. V gave up 5 bases and J gave up 0 bases, with 12 bases separating them. The CDR3 is CASSARGSSTDTQYF. The DNA for the CDR3 is TGTGCCAGCAGTGCCCGGGGGTCGAGCACAGATACGCAGTATTTT.